This TCR beta chain was captured in a study of shared clonotypes between healthy human individuals. Study-wide results and caveats: The sharing of roughly 5% of naive CD4 clonotypes was seen across a handful of donors. Limited genetic and exposure-history diversity came from having few donors.

With respect to this clone: The antigen is not known.

In the authors' methods: As immunoSEQ supplied junction-only sequences (without quality scores), filtering differed. Profiling relied on immunoSEQ multiplex PCR, and the TCRdb table lists in-frame clones only, not all of them. The V and J calls and clone size were taken over from that table, and D and trimming were inferred from the DNA. The sample records more than 2 million clones, 85% to 95% being singletons. Input material: naive CD4+ T cells sorted from blood. Subset described: CD45RA+ positively selected. This clonotype originated in a man aged 18-30 years in good health.

The CDR3 protein is CASSFGGTGANVLTF. The CDR3 DNA reads as TGTGCCAGCAGCTTTGGGGGTACAGGGGCCAACGTCCTGACTTTC. The chain joins TRBV7-2 to TRBJ2-6; D may be TRBD1 or TRBD2 (5 bases each). The CDR3 is 15 amino acids. Trimming removed 3 bases at V and 4 bases at J, with 10 bases between. Germline loops: CDR1 SGHTA, CDR2 FQGNSA.